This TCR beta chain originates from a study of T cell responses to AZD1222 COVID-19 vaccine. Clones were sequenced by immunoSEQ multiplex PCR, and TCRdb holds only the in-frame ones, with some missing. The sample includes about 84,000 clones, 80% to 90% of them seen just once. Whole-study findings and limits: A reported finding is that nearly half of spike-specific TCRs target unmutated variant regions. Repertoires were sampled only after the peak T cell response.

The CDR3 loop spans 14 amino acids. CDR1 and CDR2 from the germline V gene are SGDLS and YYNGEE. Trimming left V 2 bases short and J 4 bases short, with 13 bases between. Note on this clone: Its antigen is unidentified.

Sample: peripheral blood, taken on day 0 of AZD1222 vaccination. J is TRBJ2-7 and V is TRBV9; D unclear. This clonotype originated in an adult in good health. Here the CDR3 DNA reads TGTGCCAGCAGCGTGGATTCTATCTCTTACGAGCAGTACTTC. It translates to CASSVDSISYEQYF. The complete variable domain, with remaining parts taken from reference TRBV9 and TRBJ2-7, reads DSGVTQTPKHLITATGQRVTLRCSPRSGDLSVYWYQQSLDQGLQFLIQYYNGEERAKGNILERFSAQQFPDLHSELNLSSLELGDSALYFCASSVDSISYEQYFGPGTRLTVT.